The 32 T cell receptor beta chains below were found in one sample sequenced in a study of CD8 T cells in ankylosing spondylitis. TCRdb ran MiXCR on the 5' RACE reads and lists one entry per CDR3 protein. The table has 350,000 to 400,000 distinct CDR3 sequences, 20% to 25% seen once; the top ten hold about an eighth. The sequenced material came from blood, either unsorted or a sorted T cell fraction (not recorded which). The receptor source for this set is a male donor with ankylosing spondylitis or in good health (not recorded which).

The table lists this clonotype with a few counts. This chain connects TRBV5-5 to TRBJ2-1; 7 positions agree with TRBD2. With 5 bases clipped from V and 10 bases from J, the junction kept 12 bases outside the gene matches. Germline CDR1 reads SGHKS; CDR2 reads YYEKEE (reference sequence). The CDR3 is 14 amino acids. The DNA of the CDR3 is TGTGCCAGCAGTCCAAGGTGGCTAGCGGAGGAGCAGTTCTTC. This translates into CASSPRWLAEEQFF.

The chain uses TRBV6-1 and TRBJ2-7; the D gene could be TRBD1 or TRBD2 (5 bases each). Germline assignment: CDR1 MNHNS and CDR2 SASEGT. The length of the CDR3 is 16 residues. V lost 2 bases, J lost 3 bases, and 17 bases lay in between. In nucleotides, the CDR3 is TGTGCCAGCAGTGAAAGTCTGGGGGAAAGGTTCTACGAGCAGTACTTC. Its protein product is CASSESLGERFYEQYF.

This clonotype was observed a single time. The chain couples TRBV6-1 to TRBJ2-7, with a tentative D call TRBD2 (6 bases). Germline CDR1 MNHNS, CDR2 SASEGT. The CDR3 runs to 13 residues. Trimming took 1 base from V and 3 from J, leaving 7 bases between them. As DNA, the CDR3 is TGTGCCAGCAGTGAAGGGGGACTCTACGAGCAGTACTTC. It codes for CASSEGGLYEQYF.

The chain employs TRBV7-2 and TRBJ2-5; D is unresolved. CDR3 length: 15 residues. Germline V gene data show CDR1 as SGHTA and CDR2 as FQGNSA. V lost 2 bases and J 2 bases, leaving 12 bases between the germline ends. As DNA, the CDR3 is TGTGCCAGCAGCTTATTGTGGGCAGCTCAAGAGACCCAGTACTTC. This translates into CASSLLWAAQETQYF.

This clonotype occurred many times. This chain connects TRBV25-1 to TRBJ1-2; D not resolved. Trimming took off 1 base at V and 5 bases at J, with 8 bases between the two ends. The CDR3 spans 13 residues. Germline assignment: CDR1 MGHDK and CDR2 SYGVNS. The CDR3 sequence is CASSESSSYGYTF. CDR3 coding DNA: TGTGCCAGCAGTGAATCCAGCAGTTATGGCTACACCTTC.

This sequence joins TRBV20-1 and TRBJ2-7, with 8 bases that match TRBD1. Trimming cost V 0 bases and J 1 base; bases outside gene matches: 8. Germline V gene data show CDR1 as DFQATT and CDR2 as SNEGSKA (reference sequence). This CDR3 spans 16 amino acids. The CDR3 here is CSARDPWTGKSYEQYF. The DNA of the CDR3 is TGCAGTGCTAGAGACCCGTGGACAGGGAAGTCCTACGAGCAGTACTTC.

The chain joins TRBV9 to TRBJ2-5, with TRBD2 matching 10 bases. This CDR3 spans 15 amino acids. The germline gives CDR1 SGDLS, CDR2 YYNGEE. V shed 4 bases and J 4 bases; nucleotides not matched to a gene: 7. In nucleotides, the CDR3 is TGTGCCAGCAGCAGACCCAGCGGGGGGGCAGAGACCCAGTACTTC. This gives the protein CASSRPSGGAETQYF.

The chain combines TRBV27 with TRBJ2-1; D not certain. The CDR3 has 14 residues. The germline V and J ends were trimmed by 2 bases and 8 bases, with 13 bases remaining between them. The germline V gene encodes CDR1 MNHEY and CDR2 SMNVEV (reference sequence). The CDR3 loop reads CASSLLVYSDEQFF. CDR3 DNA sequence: TGTGCCAGCAGTTTACTTGTCTACAGCGATGAGCAGTTCTTC.

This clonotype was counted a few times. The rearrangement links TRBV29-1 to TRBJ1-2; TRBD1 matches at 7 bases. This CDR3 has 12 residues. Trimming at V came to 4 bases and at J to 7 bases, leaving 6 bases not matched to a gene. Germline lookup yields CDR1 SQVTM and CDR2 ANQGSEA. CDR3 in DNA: TGCAGCGTTGTTAGGGGGCGCGGTGGCTACACCTTC. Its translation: CSVVRGRGGYTF.

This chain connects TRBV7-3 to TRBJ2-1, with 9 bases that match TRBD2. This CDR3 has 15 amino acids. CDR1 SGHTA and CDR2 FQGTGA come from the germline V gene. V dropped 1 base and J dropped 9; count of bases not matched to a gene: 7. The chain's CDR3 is CASSLIGGGASEQFF. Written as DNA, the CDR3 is TGTGCCAGCAGCTTAATTGGCGGGGGGGCGAGTGAGCAGTTCTTC.

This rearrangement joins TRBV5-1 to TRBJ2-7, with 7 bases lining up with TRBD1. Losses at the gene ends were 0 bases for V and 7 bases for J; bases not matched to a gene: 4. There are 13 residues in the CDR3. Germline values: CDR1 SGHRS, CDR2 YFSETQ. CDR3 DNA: TGCGCCAGCAGCTTGGAACAGGGGCATGAGCAGTACTTC. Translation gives CASSLEQGHEQYF.

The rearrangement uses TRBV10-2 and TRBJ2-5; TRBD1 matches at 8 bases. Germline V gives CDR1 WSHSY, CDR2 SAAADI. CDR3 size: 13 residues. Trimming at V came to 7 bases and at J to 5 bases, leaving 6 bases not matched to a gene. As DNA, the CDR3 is TGCGCCAGCATTGACAGGGGCTTCGAGACCCAGTACTTC. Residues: CASIDRGFETQYF.

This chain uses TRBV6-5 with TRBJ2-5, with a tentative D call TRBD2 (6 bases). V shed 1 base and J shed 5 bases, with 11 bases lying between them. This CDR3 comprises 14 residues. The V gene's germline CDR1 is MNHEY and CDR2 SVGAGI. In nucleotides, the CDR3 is TGTGCCAGCAGTTACTTGCGGGGTGGGGAGACCCAGTACTTC. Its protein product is CASSYLRGGETQYF.

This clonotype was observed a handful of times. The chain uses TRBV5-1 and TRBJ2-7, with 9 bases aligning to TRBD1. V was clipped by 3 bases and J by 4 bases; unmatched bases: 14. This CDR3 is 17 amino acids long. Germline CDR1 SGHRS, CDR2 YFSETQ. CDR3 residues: CASSWGDRAPAAYEQYF. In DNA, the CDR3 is TGCGCCAGCAGCTGGGGGGACAGGGCCCCTGCTGCGTACGAGCAGTACTTC.

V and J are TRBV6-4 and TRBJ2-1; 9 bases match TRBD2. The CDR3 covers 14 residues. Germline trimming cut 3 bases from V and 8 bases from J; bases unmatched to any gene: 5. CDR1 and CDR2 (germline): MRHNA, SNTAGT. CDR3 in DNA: TGTGCCAGCAGTGATGCGGGGGGGCTAGATGAGCAGTTCTTC. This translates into CASSDAGGLDEQFF.

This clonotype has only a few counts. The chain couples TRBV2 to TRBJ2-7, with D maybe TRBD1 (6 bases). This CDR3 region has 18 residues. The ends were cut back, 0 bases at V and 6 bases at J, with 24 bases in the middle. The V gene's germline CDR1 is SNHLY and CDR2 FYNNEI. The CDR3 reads CASSEALRTVALPLEQYF. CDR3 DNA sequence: TGTGCCAGCAGTGAAGCGCTTCGGACAGTCGCTCTCCCCCTCGAGCAGTACTTC.

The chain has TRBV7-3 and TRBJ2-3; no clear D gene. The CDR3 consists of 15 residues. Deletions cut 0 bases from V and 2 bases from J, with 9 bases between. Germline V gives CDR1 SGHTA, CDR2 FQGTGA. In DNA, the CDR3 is TGTGCCAGCAGCTTAACGCCAGCAGTCACAGATACGCAGTATTTT. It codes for CASSLTPAVTDTQYF.

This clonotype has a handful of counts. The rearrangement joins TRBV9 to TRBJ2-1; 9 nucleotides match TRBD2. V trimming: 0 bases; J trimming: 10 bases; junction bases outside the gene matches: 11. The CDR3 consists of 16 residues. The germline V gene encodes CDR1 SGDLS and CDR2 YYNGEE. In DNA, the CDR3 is TGTGCCAGCAGCGTAGCGGGTAGCGGGGGAATTTGGGAGCAGTTCTTC. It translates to CASSVAGSGGIWEQFF.

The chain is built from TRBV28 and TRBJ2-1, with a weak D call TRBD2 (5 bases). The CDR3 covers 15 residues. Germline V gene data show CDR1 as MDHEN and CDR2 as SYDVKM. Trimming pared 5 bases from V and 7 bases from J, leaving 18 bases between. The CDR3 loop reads CASSSLRVRVNEQFF. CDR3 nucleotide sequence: TGTGCCAGCAGTAGCCTGAGGGTAAGGGTTAATGAGCAGTTCTTC. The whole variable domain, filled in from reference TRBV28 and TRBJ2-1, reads DVKVTQSSRYLVKRTGEKVFLECVQDMDHENMFWYRQDPGLGLRLIYFSYDVKMKEKGDIPEGYSVSREKKERFSLILESASTNQTSMYLCASSSLRVRVNEQFFGPGTRLTVL.

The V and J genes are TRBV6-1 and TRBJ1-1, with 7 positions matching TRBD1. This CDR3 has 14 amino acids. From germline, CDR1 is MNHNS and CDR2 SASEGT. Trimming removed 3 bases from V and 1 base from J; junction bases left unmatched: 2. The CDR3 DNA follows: TGTGCCAGCAGTGACCGACAGGGGAACACTGAAGCTTTCTTT. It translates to CASSDRQGNTEAFF.

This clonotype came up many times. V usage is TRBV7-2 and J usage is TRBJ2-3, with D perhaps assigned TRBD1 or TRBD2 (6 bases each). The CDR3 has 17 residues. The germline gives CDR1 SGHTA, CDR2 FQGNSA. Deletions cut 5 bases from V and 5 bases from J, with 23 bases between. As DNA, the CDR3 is TGTGCCAGCAGCCCTCGGGGGACAAGTCATGAACTAGATACGCAGTATTTT. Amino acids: CASSPRGTSHELDTQYF. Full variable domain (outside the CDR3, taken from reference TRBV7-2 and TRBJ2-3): GAGVSQSPSNKVTEKGKDVELRCDPISGHTALYWYRQSLGQGLEFLIYFQGNSAPDKSGLPSDRFSAERTGGSVSTLTIQRTQQEDSAVYLCASSPRGTSHELDTQYFGPGTRLTVL.

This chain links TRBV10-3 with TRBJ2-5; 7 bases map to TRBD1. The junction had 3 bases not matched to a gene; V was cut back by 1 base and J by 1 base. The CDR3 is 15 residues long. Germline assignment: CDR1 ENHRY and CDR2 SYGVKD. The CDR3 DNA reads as TGTGCCATCAGTGAGTACAGGGGCCTCCAAGAGACCCAGTACTTC. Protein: CAISEYRGLQETQYF.

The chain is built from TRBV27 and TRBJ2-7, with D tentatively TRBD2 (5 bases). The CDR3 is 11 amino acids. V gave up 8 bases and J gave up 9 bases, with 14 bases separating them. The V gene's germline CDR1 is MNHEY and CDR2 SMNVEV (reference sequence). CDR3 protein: CASLYWAGQYF. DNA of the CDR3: TGTGCCAGCCTGTACTGGGCGGGGCAGTACTTC.

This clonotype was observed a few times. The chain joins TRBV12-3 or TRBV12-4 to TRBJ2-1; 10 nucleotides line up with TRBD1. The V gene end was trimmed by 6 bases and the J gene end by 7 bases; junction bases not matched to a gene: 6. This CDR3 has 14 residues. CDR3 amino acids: CASSGQGGENEQFF. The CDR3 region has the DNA TGTGCCAGCAGCGGACAGGGGGGAGAAAATGAGCAGTTCTTC.

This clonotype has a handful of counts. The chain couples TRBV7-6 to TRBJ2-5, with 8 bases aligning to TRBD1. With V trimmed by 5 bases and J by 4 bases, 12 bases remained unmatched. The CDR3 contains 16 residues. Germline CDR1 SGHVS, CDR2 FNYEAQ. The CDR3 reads CASSQPTDRALETQYF. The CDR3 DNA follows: TGTGCCAGCAGCCAACCAACGGACAGGGCATTAGAGACCCAGTACTTC. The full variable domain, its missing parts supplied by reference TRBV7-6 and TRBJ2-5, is GAGVSQSPRYKVTKRGQDVALRCDPISGHVSLYWYRQALGQGPEFLTYFNYEAQQDKSGLPNDRFSAERPEGSISTLTIQRTEQRDSAMYRCASSQPTDRALETQYFGPGTRLLVL.

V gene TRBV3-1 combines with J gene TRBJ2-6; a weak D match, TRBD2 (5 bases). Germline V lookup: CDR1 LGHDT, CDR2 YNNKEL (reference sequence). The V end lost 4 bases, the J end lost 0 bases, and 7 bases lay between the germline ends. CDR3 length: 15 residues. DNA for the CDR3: TGTGCCAGCAGCCCAGACTACTCTGGGGCCAACGTCCTGACTTTC. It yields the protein CASSPDYSGANVLTF.

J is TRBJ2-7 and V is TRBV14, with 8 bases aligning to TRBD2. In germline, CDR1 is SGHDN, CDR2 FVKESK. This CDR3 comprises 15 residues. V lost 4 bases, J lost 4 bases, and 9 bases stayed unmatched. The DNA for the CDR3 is TGTGCCAGCAGCCTCCTGCCGGGGGGGCCATACGAGCAGTACTTC. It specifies CASSLLPGGPYEQYF.

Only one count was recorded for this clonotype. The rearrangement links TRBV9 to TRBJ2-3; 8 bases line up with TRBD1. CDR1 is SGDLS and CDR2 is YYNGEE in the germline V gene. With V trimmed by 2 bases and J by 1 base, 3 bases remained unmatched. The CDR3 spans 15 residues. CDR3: CASSVAGGGTDTQYF. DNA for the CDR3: TGTGCCAGCAGCGTGGCAGGGGGCGGCACAGATACGCAGTATTTT.

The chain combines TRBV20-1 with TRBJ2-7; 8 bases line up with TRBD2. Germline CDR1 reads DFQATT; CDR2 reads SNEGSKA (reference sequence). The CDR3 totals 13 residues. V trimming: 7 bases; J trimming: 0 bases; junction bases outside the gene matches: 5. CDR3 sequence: CSVREGGSYEQYF. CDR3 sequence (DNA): TGCAGTGTTCGGGAGGGTGGCTCCTACGAGCAGTACTTC.

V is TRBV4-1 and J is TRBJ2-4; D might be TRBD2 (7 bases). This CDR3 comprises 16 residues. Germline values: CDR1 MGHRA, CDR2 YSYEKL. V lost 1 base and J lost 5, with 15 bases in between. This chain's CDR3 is CASSQVPSGGENIQYF. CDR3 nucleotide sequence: TGCGCCAGCAGCCAAGTTCCCTCGGGGGGCGAAAACATTCAGTACTTC.

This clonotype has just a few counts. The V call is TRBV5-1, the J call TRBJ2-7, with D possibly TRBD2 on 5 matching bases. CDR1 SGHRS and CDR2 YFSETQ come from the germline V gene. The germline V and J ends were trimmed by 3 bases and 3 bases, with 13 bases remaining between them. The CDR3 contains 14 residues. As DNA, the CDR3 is TGCGCCAGCAGCTGGGAAGTCGAGGGCTACGAGCAGTACTTC. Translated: CASSWEVEGYEQYF.

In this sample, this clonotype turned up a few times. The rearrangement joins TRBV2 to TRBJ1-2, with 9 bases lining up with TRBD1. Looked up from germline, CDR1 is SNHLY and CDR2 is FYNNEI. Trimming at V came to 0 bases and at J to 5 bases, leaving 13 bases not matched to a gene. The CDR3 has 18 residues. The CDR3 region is CASSEAHWRRTGAYGYTF. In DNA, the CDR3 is TGTGCCAGCAGTGAAGCCCACTGGAGACGGACAGGGGCTTATGGCTACACCTTC.